Below, 16 T cell receptor beta chains from the same sample are listed, as sequenced in a study of blood T cell repertoires in COVID-19. The method was immunoSEQ multiplex PCR; TCRdb's version includes in-frame clones alone and lacks a portion of them. The table shows approximately 180,000 clones, with about 85% occurring only once. The sequencing sample was made of peripheral blood. These receptors were taken from a man aged 55 to 70 with active or convalescent COVID-19.

The chain carries TRBV2 and TRBJ1-1; no clear D gene. CDR1 and CDR2 from the germline V gene are SNHLY and FYNNEI. Trimming took off 6 bases at V and 0 bases at J, with 23 bases between the two ends. The CDR3 covers 18 residues. The CDR3 DNA is TGTGCCAGCAGCCGGGGTCTAATCGGCCAGTACATGAACACTGAAGCTTTCTTT. Amino acids: CASSRGLIGQYMNTEAFF.

The rearrangement uses TRBV7-8 and TRBJ1-1, with 8 positions matching TRBD1. The CDR3 sequence is 12 residues long. Per the germline V gene, CDR1 is SGHVS and CDR2 is FQNEAQ. Trimming took 5 bases from V and 7 from J; bases not matched to a gene: 3. CDR3 DNA sequence: TGTGCCAGCAGCGCAGGACAGGGTGAAGCTTTCTTT. This encodes CASSAGQGEAFF.

The chain links TRBV5-1 to TRBJ2-2; 12 bases align to TRBD1. The trim removed 4 bases at V and 4 bases at J, leaving 5 bases unmatched. CDR1 is SGHRS, CDR2 YFSETQ, per germline. The CDR3 contains 16 residues. In nucleotides, the CDR3 is TGCGCCAGCAGCCAGGGACAGGGGGCGGTCACCGGGGAGCTGTTTTTT. This sequence encodes CASSQGQGAVTGELFF.

Regarding this clone: A read error may produce the germline difference seen at one junction end. J is TRBJ1-2 and V is TRBV12-3 or TRBV12-4, with D unresolved. This CDR3 has 12 residues. CDR3 loop: CASSLRRSGWIF. DNA for the CDR3: TGTGCCAGCAGCTTAAGACGGTCGGGGTGGATCTTC.

J is TRBJ1-5 and V is TRBV18; 7 bases match TRBD1. V shed 1 base, J shed 5 bases, and the junction held 5 bases outside the gene matches. Germline V lookup: CDR1 KGHSH, CDR2 LQKENI. This CDR3 contains 15 residues. The CDR3 coding sequence is TGTGCCAGCTCACCACGGACAGGACATGATCAGCCCCAGCATTTT. Amino acids: CASSPRTGHDQPQHF. Drawing the rest from reference TRBV18 and TRBJ1-5, the complete variable domain is NAGVMQNPRHLVRRRGQEARLRCSPMKGHSHVYWYRQLPEEGLKFMVYLQKENIIDESGMPKERFSAEFPKEGPSILRIQQVVRGDSAAYFCASSPRTGHDQPQHFGDGTRLSIL.

V usage is TRBV7-7 and J usage is TRBJ1-1; tentatively, D is TRBD1 (5 bases). CDR3 size: 13 residues. The germline V and J ends were trimmed by 9 bases and 3 bases, with 14 bases remaining between them. Germline V gene sequence: CDR1 SSHAT, CDR2 FNYEAQ (reference sequence). This CDR3 reads CASRWGGDTEAFF. Here the CDR3 DNA reads TGTGCCAGTCGGTGGGGGGGAGACACTGAAGCTTTCTTT.

The gene calls are TRBV5-1 and TRBJ1-5, with 9 bases that match TRBD1. The junction had 12 bases not matched to a gene; V was cut back by 4 bases and J by 4 bases. CDR3 length: 17 amino acids. Germline V lookup: CDR1 SGHRS, CDR2 YFSETQ. CDR3 loop: CASSLGPGTGINQPQHF. CDR3 bases: TGCGCCAGCAGCCTGGGGCCCGGGACAGGGATTAATCAGCCCCAGCATTTT.

The gene calls are TRBV6-5 and TRBJ1-2; tentative D call: TRBD1 (5 bases). CDR1 is MNHEY, CDR2 SVGAGI, per germline. V gave up 4 bases and J gave up 4 bases, with 10 bases separating them. The CDR3 is 13 amino acids. The CDR3 reads CASSSPRAYGYTF. The CDR3 DNA is TGTGCCAGCAGTTCCCCCAGGGCCTATGGCTACACCTTC.

A word on this clone: An end of the junction differs from the germline gene, which may be a read error. The V call is TRBV5-5, the J call TRBJ2-7; TRBD1 is a possible D gene (6 bases). CDR1 SGHKS and CDR2 YYEKEE come from the germline V gene (reference sequence). The CDR3 sequence is 12 residues long. CDR3 nucleotides: TGTGCCAGCACCTTGGACAGCTACGAGCAGTACTTC. Amino acid sequence: CASTLDSYEQYF.

The CDR3 region has the DNA TGTGCCACCTCCGACCATGGAGGGAACACTGAAGCTTTCTTT. This sequence encodes CATSDHGGNTEAFF. The chain uses TRBV4-2 and TRBJ1-1; D is ambiguous. The germline CDR1 and CDR2 sequences are LGHNA and YNFKEQ. V was trimmed by 10 bases and J by 1 base, leaving 16 bases between them. This CDR3 contains 14 residues.

The chain carries TRBV9 and TRBJ1-5; 8 nucleotides align to TRBD1. This CDR3 is 15 amino acids long. The germline gives CDR1 SGDLS, CDR2 YYNGEE. J lost 3 bases, V lost 7 bases, and 9 bases had no gene match. CDR3 sequence (DNA): TGTGCCAGCCCCTCCGGACAGGGCCCCAATCAGCCCCAGCATTTT. Translating gives CASPSGQGPNQPQHF.

The chain employs TRBV19 and TRBJ2-2; D perhaps matches TRBD1 (6 bases). Germline V gene lookup returns CDR1 LNHDA and CDR2 SQIVND (reference sequence). The CDR3 is made up of 16 amino acids. V was cut by 4 bases and J by 5 bases, with 17 bases left in between. The CDR3 DNA follows: TGTGCCAGTAGTAGGGAGCCACAGGGTGGGACCGGGGAGCTGTTTTTT. Encoded protein: CASSREPQGGTGELFF.

The chain joins TRBV5-1 to TRBJ1-1; D possibly corresponds to TRBD1 (5 bases). The length of the CDR3 is 14 residues. The germline V gene has CDR1 SGHRS and CDR2 YFSETQ. V dropped 4 bases and J dropped 1 base, with 11 bases sitting between them. The CDR3 region has the DNA TGCGCCAGCAGCGCGACGACAGCGAACACTGAAGCTTTCTTT. Translation: CASSATTANTEAFF.

This clone has only a few counts. This chain joins TRBV4-1 and TRBJ2-7; the D gene is possibly TRBD2 (5 bases). Germline V gene sequence: CDR1 MGHRA, CDR2 YSYEKL. This CDR3 spans 15 amino acids. The germline V and J ends were trimmed by 1 base and 1 base, with 11 bases remaining between them. CDR3 DNA: TGCGCCAGCAGCCAAGGGCCGGGGTTATCCTACGAGCAGTACTTC. It yields the protein CASSQGPGLSYEQYF.

This chain links TRBV6-6 with TRBJ2-5, with D tentatively TRBD2 (6 bases). The CDR3 runs 14 residues. CDR1 is MNHNY, CDR2 SVGAGI, per germline (reference sequence). V lost 0 bases to trimming and J lost 1 base, with 6 bases between them. The CDR3 bases are TGTGCCAGCAGTTACTCCGGGAGCCAAGAGACCCAGTACTTC. Translated: CASSYSGSQETQYF.

With regard to this clone: This same CDR3 is encoded by further DNA sequences in the sample. This chain joins TRBV7-8 and TRBJ2-1; 12 nucleotides align to TRBD2. V shed 5 bases and J 4 bases; nucleotides not matched to a gene: 3. There are 15 residues in the CDR3. CDR1 is SGHVS and CDR2 is FQNEAQ in the germline V gene. The CDR3 loop reads CASSPLAGGYNEQFF. CDR3 nucleotides: TGTGCCAGCAGCCCACTAGCGGGGGGTTACAATGAGCAGTTCTTC.